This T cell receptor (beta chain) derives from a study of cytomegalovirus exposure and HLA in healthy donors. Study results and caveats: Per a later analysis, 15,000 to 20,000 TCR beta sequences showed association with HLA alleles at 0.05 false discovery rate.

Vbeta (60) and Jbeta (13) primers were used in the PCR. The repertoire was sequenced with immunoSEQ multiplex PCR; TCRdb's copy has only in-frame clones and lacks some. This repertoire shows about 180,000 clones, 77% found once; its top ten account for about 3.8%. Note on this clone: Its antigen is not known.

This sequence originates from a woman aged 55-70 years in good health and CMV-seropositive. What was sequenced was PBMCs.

The CDR3 DNA follows: TGCGCCAGCAGCCAAGGGACAGGGAATGAAAAACTGTTTTTT. Protein sequence: CASSQGTGNEKLFF. This chain links TRBV4-1 with TRBJ1-4; TRBD1 matches at 8 bases. Germline loops: CDR1 MGHRA, CDR2 YSYEKL. CDR3 size: 14 residues. Trimming took 1 base from V and 5 from J; bases not matched to a gene: 0.